This paragraph reports one TCR beta chain. CD45RO-negative, CCR7-selected cells formed the naive CD8 fraction, which excluded terminally differentiated effector memory CD45RA+ cells. Donors, healthy HIV-negative adults, lacked recent acute infections or vaccinations. The source of the sample is a study of shared clonotypes between healthy human individuals. This CDR3 has 12 amino acids. Trimming cost V 6 bases and J 3 bases, with 12 bases left between them. Per germline, CDR1 SQVTM and CDR2 ANQGSEA. Here immunoSEQ multiplex PCR was the method, and the copy in TCRdb shows in-frame clones only, minus some. The repertoire includes around 600,000 clones, approximately 95% of them detected once, and over 0.1% sits in the top ten.

J is TRBJ2-7 and V is TRBV29-1; weak D call: TRBD2 (6 bases). The source of this sequence is a woman under 40 in good health. Sequenced input: naive CD8+ T cells sorted from blood. CDR3 sequence: CSVWDSGYEQYF. The CDR3 nucleotides read TGCAGCGTCTGGGATAGCGGCTACGAGCAGTACTTC.